Listed here is a single T cell receptor beta chain. The target antigen is unknown. The CDR3 runs to 15 residues. Unmatched junction bases numbered 3, after V lost 2 bases and J lost 2 bases. The germline gives CDR1 SGDLS, CDR2 YYNGEE. Profiling relied on immunoSEQ multiplex PCR, and the TCRdb table lists in-frame clones only, not all of them. The table lists approximately 25,000 clones, 90% of them singletons, with 0.9% to 1.2% in the top ten. The data were obtained in a study of T cells in localized non-small cell lung cancer. General study findings and limits: Adjacent lung exhibited a median of about 57 among the 100 most abundant tumor clones.

This receptor was obtained from a woman between 40 and 69 years old with stage I lung adenocarcinoma. The specimen comprised peripheral blood, sampled before any cancer treatment. The chain employs TRBV9 and TRBJ2-7, with TRBD1 identical over 11 bases. CDR3 residues: CASSVRDRGTYEQYF. The CDR3 DNA reads as TGTGCCAGCAGCGTCCGGGACAGGGGGACCTACGAGCAGTACTTC.